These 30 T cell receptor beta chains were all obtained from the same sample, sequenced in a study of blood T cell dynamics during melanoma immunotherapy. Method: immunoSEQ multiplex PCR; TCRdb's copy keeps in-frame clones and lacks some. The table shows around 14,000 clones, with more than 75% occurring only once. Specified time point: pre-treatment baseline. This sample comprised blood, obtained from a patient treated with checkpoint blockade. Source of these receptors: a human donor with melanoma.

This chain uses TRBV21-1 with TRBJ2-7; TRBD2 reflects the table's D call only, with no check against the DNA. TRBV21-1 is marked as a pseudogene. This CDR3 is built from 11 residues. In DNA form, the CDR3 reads TGTGCCCGGGGAGGTGTGTACGAGCAGTACTTC. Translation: CARGGVYEQYF.

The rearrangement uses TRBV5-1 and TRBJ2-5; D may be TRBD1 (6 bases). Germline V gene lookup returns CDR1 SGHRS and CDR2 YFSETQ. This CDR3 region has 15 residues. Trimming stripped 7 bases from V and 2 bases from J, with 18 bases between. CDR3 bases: TGCGCCAGCGGGTTGGGGACACTTGGGCAAGAGACCCAGTACTTC. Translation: CASGLGTLGQETQYF. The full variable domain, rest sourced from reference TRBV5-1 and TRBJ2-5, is KAGVTQTPRYLIKTRGQQVTLSCSPISGHRSVSWYQQTPGQGLQFLFEYFSETQRNKGNFPGRFSGRQFSNSRSEMNVSTLELGDSALYLCASGLGTLGQETQYFGPGTRLLVL.

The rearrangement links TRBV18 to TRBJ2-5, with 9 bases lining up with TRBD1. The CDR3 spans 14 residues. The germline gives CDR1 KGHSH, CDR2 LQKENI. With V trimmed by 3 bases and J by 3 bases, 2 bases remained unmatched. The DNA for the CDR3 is TGTGCCAGCTCACCCCGGACAGGGGAAGAGACCCAGTACTTC. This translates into CASSPRTGEETQYF.

The CDR3 DNA reads as TGCGCCAGCAGCCACGTGCCGGGACAGGGATTTGAAAAACTGTTTTTT. Translation gives CASSHVPGQGFEKLFF. V usage is TRBV4-1 and J usage is TRBJ1-4; the match to TRBD1 covers 9 bases. The CDR3 has 16 amino acids. Germline V gene sequence: CDR1 MGHRA, CDR2 YSYEKL. V lost 3 bases, J lost 7 bases, and 9 bases stayed unmatched.

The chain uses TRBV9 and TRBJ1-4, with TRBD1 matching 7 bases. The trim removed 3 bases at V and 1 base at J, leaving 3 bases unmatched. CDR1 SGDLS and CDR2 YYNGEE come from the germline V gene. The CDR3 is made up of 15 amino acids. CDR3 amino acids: CASSAPGGTNEKLFF. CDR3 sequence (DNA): TGTGCCAGCAGCGCCCCAGGGGGAACTAATGAAAAACTGTTTTTT.

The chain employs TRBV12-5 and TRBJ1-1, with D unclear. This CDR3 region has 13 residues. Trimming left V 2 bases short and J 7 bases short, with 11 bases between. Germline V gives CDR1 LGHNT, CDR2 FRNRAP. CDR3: CASGLFSVGEAFF. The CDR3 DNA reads TGTGCTAGTGGTTTGTTTTCTGTCGGTGAAGCTTTCTTT.

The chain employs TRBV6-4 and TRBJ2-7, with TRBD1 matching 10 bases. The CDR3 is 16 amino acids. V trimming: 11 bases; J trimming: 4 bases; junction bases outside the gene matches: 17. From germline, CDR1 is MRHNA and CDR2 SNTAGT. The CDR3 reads CAAGGRGGQGRYEQYF. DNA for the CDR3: TGTGCCGCAGGTGGTCGGGGGGGACAGGGGCGATACGAGCAGTACTTC.

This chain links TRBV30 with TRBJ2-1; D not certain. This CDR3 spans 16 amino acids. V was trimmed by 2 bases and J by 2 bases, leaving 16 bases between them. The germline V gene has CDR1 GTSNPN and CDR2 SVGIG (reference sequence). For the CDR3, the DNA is TGTGCCTGGAGTCCCGGTTGGAGAGCACCCTACAATGAGCAGTTCTTC. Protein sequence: CAWSPGWRAPYNEQFF. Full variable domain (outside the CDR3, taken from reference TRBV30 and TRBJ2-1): SQTIHQWPATLVQPVGSPLSLECTVEGTSNPNLYWYRQAAGRGLQLLFYSVGIGQISSEVPQNLSASRPQDRQFILSSKKLLLSDSGFYLCAWSPGWRAPYNEQFFGPGTRLTVL.

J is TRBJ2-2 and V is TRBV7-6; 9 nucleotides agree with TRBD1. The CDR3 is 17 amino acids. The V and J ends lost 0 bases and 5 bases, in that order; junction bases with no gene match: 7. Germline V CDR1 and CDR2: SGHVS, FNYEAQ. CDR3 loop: CASSLAQTGGLTGELFF. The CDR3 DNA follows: TGTGCCAGCAGCTTAGCTCAGACAGGGGGATTGACCGGGGAGCTGTTTTTT.

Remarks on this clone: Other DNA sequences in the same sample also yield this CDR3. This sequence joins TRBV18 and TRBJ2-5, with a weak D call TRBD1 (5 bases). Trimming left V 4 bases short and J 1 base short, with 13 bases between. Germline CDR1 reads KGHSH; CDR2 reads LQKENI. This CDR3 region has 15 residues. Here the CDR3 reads CASSLLGAFQETQYF. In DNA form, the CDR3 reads TGTGCCAGCTCACTGCTAGGGGCCTTCCAAGAGACCCAGTACTTC.

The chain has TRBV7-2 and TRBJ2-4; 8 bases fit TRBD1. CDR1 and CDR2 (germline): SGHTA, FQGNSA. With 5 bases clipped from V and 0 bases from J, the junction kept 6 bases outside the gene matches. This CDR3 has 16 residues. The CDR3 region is CASSPDRVLAKNIQYF. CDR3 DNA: TGTGCCAGCAGCCCGGACAGGGTCCTAGCCAAAAACATTCAGTACTTC.

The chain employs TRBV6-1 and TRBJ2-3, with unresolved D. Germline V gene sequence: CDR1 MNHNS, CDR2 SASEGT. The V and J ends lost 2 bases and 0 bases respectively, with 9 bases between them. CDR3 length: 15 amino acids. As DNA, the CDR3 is TGTGCCAGCAGTGAATGGGTGAGAAGCACAGATACGCAGTATTTT. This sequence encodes CASSEWVRSTDTQYF.

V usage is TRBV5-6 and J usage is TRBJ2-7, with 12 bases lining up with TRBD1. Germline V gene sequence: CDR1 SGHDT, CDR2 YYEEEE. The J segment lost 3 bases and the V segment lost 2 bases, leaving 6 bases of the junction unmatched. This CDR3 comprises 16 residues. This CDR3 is CASSLLRDRGLYEQYF. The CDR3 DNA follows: TGTGCCAGCAGCTTACTCCGGGACAGGGGGCTCTACGAGCAGTACTTC.

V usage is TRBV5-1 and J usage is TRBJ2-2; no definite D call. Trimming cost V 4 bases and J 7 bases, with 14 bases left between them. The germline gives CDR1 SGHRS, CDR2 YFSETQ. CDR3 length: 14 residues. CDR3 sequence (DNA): TGCGCCAGCAGCCTCCTGTCGGTCGGCGGGGAGCTGTTTTTT. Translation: CASSLLSVGGELFF.

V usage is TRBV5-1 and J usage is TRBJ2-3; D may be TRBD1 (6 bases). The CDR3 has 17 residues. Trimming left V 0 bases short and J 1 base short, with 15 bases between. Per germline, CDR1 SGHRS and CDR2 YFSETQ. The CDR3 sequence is CASSLEAWGLGTDTQYF. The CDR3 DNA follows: TGCGCCAGCAGCTTGGAAGCTTGGGGGCTGGGCACAGATACGCAGTATTTT.

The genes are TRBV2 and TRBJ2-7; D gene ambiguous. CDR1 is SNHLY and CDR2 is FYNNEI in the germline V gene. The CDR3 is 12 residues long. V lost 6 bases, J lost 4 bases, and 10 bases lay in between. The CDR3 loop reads CASSATEYEQYF. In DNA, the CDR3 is TGTGCCAGCAGCGCGACTGAGTACGAGCAGTACTTC.

This chain's CDR3 is CASGGGLMNTEAFF. CDR3 nucleotides: TGTGCCAGCGGTGGTGGGCTTATGAACACTGAAGCTTTCTTT. The rearrangement uses TRBV6-1 and TRBJ1-1; D is uncertain. V shed 8 bases and J shed 0 bases, with 13 bases lying between them. Per the germline V gene, CDR1 is MNHNS and CDR2 is SASEGT. The CDR3 runs 14 residues.

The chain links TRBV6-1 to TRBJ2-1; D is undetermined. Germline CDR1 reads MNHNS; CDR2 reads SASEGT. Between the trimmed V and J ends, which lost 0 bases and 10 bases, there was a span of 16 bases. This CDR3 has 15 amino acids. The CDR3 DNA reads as TGTGCCAGCAGTGAAGCGCCCCACTTCGGTTTCGAGCAGTTCTTC. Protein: CASSEAPHFGFEQFF.

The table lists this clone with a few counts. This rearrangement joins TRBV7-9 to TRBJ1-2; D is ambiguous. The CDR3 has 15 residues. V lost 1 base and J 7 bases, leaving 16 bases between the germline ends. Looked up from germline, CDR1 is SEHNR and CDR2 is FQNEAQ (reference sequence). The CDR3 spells CASSLGRPNRGGYTF. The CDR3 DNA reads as TGTGCCAGCAGCTTAGGCAGGCCCAATAGAGGTGGCTACACCTTC. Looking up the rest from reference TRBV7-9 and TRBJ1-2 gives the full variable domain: DTGVSQNPRHKITKRGQNVTFRCDPISEHNRLYWYRQTLGQGPEFLTYFQNEAQLEKSRLLSDRFSAERPKGSFSTLEIQRTEQGDSAMYLCASSLGRPNRGGYTFGSGTRLTVV.

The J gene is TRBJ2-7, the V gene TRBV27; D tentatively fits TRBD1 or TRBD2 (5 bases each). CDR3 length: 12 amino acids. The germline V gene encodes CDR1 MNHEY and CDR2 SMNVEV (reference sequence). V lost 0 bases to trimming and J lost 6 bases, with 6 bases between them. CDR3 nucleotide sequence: TGTGCCAGCAGTTTATCAGGGACCGAGCAGTACTTC. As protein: CASSLSGTEQYF.

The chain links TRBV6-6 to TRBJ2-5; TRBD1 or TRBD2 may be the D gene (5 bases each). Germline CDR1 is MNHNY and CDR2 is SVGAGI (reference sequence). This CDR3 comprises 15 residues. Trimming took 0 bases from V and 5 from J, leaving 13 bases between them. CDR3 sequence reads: CASSYSRGSGETQYF. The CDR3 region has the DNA TGTGCCAGCAGTTACTCGAGGGGATCCGGGGAGACCCAGTACTTC.

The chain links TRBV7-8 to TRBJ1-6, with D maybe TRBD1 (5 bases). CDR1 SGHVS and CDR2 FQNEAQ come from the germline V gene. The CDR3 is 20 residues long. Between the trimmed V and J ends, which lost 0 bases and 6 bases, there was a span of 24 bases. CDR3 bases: TGTGCCAGCAGCTTAGCCGTAACTAATCAGGGTCGATTCATTAATTCACCCCTCCACTTT. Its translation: CASSLAVTNQGRFINSPLHF.

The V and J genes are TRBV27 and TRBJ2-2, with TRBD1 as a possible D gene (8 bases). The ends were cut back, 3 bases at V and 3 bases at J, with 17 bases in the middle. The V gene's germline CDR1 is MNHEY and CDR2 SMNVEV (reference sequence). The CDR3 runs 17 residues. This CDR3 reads CASSFLEQGGYTGELFF. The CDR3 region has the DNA TGTGCCAGCAGTTTTTTGGAACAGGGGGGGTACACCGGGGAGCTGTTTTTT.

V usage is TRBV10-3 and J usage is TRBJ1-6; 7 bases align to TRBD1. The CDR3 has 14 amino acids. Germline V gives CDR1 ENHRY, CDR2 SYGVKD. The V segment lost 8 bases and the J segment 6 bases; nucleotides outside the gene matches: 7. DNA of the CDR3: TGTGCCATCGGGGACAGCGGACCTAATTCACCCCTCCACTTT. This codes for CAIGDSGPNSPLHF.

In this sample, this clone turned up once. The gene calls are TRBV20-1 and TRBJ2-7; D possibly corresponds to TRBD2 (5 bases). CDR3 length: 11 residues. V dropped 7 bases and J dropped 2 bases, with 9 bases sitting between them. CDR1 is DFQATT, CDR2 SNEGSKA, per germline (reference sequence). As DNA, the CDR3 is TGCAGTGGAGGGATCGCCTACGAGCAGTACTTC. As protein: CSGGIAYEQYF.

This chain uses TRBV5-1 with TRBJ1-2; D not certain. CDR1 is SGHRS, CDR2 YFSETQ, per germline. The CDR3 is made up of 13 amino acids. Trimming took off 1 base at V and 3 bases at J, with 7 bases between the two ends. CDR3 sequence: CASSLRGDYGYTF. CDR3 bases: TGCGCCAGCAGCTTGCGGGGAGACTATGGCTACACCTTC.

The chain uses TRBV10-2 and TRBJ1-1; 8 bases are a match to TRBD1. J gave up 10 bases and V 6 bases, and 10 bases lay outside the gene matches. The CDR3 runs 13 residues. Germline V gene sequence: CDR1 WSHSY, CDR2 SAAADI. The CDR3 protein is CASRDRGAVLAFF. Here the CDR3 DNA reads TGCGCCAGCAGAGACAGGGGCGCCGTCTTAGCTTTCTTT.

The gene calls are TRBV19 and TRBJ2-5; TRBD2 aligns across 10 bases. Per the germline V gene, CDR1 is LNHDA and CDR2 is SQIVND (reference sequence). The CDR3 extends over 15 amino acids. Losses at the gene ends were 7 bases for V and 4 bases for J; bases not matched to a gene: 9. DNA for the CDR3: TGTGCCAGTATCCCGATAGCGGGGGGCCGAGAGACCCAGTACTTC. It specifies CASIPIAGGRETQYF. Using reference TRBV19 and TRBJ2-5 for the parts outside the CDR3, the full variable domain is DGGITQSPKYLFRKEGQNVTLSCEQNLNHDAMYWYRQDPGQGLRLIYYSQIVNDFQKGDIAEGYSVSREKKESFPLTVTSAQKNPTAFYLCASIPIAGGRETQYFGPGTRLLVL.

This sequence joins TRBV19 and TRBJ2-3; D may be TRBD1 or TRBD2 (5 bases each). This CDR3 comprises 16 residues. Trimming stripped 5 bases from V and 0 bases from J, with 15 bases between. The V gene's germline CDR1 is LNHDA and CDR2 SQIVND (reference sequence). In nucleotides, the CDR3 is TGTGCCAGTAGTTCCAGGGACGGAGCTAGCACAGATACGCAGTATTTT. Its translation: CASSSRDGASTDTQYF.

CDR3 coding DNA: TGTGCCAGCAGCTTCTGGACTAGCGGGGGGGAAGAGACCCAGTACTTC. This translates into CASSFWTSGGEETQYF. V gene TRBV5-5 combines with J gene TRBJ2-5; TRBD2 agrees at 15 bases. With 2 bases clipped from V and 3 bases from J, the junction kept 2 bases outside the gene matches. The CDR3 spans 16 residues. Germline values: CDR1 SGHKS, CDR2 YYEKEE (reference sequence).